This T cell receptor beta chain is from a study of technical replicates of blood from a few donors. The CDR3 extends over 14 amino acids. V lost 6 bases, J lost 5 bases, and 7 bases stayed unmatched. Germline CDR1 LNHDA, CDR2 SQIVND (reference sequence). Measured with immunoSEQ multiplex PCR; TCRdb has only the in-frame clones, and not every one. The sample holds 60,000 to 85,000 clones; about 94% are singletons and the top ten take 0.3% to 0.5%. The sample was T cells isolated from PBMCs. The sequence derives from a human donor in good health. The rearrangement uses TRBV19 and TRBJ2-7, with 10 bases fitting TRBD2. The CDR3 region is CASRWSGRADEQYF. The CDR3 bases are TGTGCCAGTAGATGGAGCGGGAGGGCCGACGAGCAGTACTTC. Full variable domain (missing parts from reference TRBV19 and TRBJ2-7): DGGITQSPKYLFRKEGQNVTLSCEQNLNHDAMYWYRQDPGQGLRLIYYSQIVNDFQKGDIAEGYSVSREKKESFPLTVTSAQKNPTAFYLCASRWSGRADEQYFGPGTRLTVT.